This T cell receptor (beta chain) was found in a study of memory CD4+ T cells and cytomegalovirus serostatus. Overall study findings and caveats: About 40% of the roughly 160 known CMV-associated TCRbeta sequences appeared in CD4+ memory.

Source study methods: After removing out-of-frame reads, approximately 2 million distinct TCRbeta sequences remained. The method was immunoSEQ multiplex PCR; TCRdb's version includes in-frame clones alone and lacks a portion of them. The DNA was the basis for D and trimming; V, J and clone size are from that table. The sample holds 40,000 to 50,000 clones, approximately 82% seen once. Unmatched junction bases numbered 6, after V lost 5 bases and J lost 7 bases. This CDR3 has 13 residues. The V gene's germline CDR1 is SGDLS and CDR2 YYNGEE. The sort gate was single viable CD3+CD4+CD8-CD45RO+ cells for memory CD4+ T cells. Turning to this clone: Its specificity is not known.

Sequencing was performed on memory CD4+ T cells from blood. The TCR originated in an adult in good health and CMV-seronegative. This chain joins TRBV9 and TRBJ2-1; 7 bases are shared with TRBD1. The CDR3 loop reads CASSLEDRNEQFF. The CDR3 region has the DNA TGTGCCAGCAGTCTTGAGGACAGGAATGAGCAGTTCTTC.